The rows below give T cell receptor beta chains drawn from one sample of a study of identical twins. TCRdb called the 5' RACE reads again in MiXCR, with one record for every CDR3 protein. This table holds roughly 710,000 distinct CDR3 sequences, around 6% found once. The sequenced material came from naive T cells sorted from blood. The receptors were gathered from a man between 18 and 29 years old in good health. Both conserved end residues are trimmed from each CDR3. A D gene is named only where the DNA matches it firmly.

v_gene	d_gene	j_gene	CDR3aa
TRBV29-1	.	TRBJ2-1	SVGGTQGGIYNEQF
TRBV3-1	.	TRBJ2-7	ASSPRAGTPYEQY
TRBV15	.	TRBJ2-5	ATSRAGSGETQY
TRBV5-8	.	TRBJ2-5	ASSLAFWDSRRGTQY
TRBV6-2/TRBV6-3	.	TRBJ1-6	ASSYWAAGEDSPLH
TRBV20-1	.	TRBJ1-6	SASRATSYNSPLH
TRBV2	.	TRBJ2-4	ASSEENIQY
TRBV5-5	.	TRBJ2-5	ASSLLRERPQY
TRBV7-8	TRBD2	TRBJ2-5	ASSLPDYGRDPQETQY
TRBV7-9	.	TRBJ2-1	ASSLGSGGLNEQF
TRBV5-6	.	TRBJ2-2	ASSLRGRLELDTGELF
TRBV10-3	.	TRBJ1-1	AIRGGENTEAF